This TCR beta chain was recorded in a study of blood T cell repertoires in COVID-19. Study-wide background: T cells, B-cell-depleted T cells, or PBMCs supplied cDNA or gDNA.

This table comes from immunoSEQ multiplex PCR, and its TCRdb copy is limited to in-frame clones, with some not included. The repertoire holds about 400,000 clones, roughly 86% seen once, with 2% to 2.5% in the top ten. This CDR3 has 16 amino acids. Unmatched junction bases numbered 11, after V lost 4 bases and J lost 5 bases. CDR1 and CDR2 (germline): KGHDR, SFDVKD. Material: PBMCs or T cells enriched from blood (not recorded which). The sequence derives from a woman in her 40s with acute COVID-19. The V call is TRBV24-1, the J call TRBJ2-3; TRBD1 matches 7 bases. CDR3 sequence (DNA): TGTGCCACCAGTGACCCGGGACAGTGGAAAAGAGATACGCAGTATTTT. This translates into CATSDPGQWKRDTQYF.